This T cell receptor (beta chain) was identified in a study of T cells in Graves' hyperthyroidism and ophthalmopathy. The CDR3 regions of TCR beta were amplified from RNA transcripts. The TCR CDR3 first-round RT-PCR relied on the HTBI primer set. In TCRdb, the multiplex PCR reads were re-called with MiXCR into one record per CDR3 protein. The sample holds almost 350,000 distinct CDR3 sequences, around 18% seen once. The V and J ends lost 8 bases and 3 bases, in that order; junction bases with no gene match: 5. Germline CDR1 and CDR2: MNHNS and SASEGT. This CDR3 spans 14 amino acids. Disease duration was under 3 months in the ophthalmopathy patients, who also had a Clinical Activity Score of at least 3 and a NOSPECS grade of at least 4.

Material: blood. The chain links TRBV6-1 to TRBJ1-5; the match to TRBD1 covers 9 bases. The TCR comes from a woman between 40 and 50 years old with Graves' ophthalmopathy. CDR3 protein: CASLGTGPNQPQHF. CDR3 bases: TGTGCCAGCCTCGGGACAGGGCCCAATCAGCCCCAGCATTTT.